The rows below give T cell receptor beta chains drawn from one sample of a study of T-cell reconstitution after alpha-beta-depleted transplantation in children. Each CDR3 protein gets one entry after TCRdb re-called the PCR reads with MiXCR. The profile covers about 610,000 distinct CDR3 sequences, with approximately 10% appearing a single time and approximately 4.1% taken by the ten largest. The material was PBMCs from the stem cell graft donor, obtained from the stem cell graft. The receptors were gathered from a human donor who donated a stem cell graft to a child with acute myeloid leukemia. Both conserved end residues are part of each CDR3. A D gene is named only where the DNA matches it firmly. Size tells how often a clone was seen (once, few, many) or the class of an expanded clone, and some rows leave it out.

D,J,V,size,length,DNA,CDR3
-,TRBJ2-7,TRBV2,-,12,TGTGCCAGCAGTGTACAAGCCTACGAGCAGTACTTC,CASSVQAYEQYF
-,TRBJ1-5,TRBV5-5,many,14,TGTGCCAGCAGCTTGGAGGCGGGTAATCAGCCCCAGCATTTT,CASSLEAGNQPQHF
-,TRBJ1-6,TRBV7-3,-,14,TGTGCCAGCAGCACGGACCTGGGGAATTCACCCCTCCACTTT,CASSTDLGNSPLHF
-,TRBJ2-2,TRBV28,-,15,TGTGCCAGCAGACAACAGGGAAAGAACACCGGGGAGCTGTTTTTT,CASRQQGKNTGELFF
-,TRBJ1-2,TRBV29-1,-,11,TGCAGCGCCGAGGGAGGGAGCGGCTACACCTTC,CSAEGGSGYTF
-,TRBJ1-5,TRBV7-9,once,16,TGTGCCAGCAGCTTATGGCAGGGGAGGGGCAATCAGCCCCAGCATTTT,CASSLWQGRGNQPQHF
TRBD2,TRBJ2-7,TRBV5-1,many,15,TGCGCCAGCAGCGTGGGACTAGCGGGAGAAGAGGAGCAGTACTTC,CASSVGLAGEEEQYF
-,TRBJ2-5,TRBV29-1,many,14,TGCAGCGTTGAAGTTGCGGGGATCGGGAAGACCCAGTACTTC,CSVEVAGIGKTQYF
TRBD1,TRBJ1-4,TRBV5-1,-,16,TGCGCCAGCAGCTCGAATACCGGGACAGGGAATGAAAAACTGTTTTTT,CASSSNTGTGNEKLFF
-,TRBJ1-4,TRBV29-1,few,14,TGCAGCGTTGGGGAGGGGACTGGTTTAGAAAAACTGTTTTTT,CSVGEGTGLEKLFF
TRBD1,TRBJ2-1,TRBV3-1,-,15,TGTGCCAGCAGCCAAGACAGGGGGTTGTATAATGAGCAGTTCTTC,CASSQDRGLYNEQFF
TRBD2,TRBJ2-1,TRBV6-2/TRBV6-3,-,16,TGTGCCAGCAGATGGGGAGGGACTAGCGGGACTAATGAGCAGTTCTTC,CASRWGGTSGTNEQFF
-,TRBJ1-5,TRBV24-1,-,13,TGTGCCACGGGGCAGGGGAGCAATCAGCCCCAGCATTTT,CATGQGSNQPQHF
-,TRBJ2-3,TRBV20-1,few,10,TGCAGTGCTGCCGGGGATACGCAGTATTTT,CSAAGDTQYF
TRBD1,TRBJ2-5,TRBV29-1,many,15,TGCAGCGTTGAACTAGGGCAGGGGGCGGAGGAGACCCAGTACTTC,CSVELGQGAEETQYF
-,TRBJ2-3,TRBV29-1,many,12,TGCAGCGTTGTTGGCCTGGGGGATACGCAGTATTTT,CSVVGLGDTQYF
TRBD1,TRBJ1-2,TRBV9,-,15,TGTGCCAGCAGCGTAGCTGACACAGGGGCAGGAGGCTACACCTTC,CASSVADTGAGGYTF
-,TRBJ1-5,TRBV5-1,many,15,TGCGCCAGCAGCTTGGCGGGTGTAGTGAGTCAGCCCCAGCATTTT,CASSLAGVVSQPQHF
-,TRBJ1-5,TRBV6-1,-,16,TGTGCCAGCAGCCCAGTGGGGGCCAAAACTAATCAGCCCCAGCATTTT,CASSPVGAKTNQPQHF
TRBD2,TRBJ2-7,TRBV6-6,few,13,TGTGCCAGCAACCGGGAGGGAATCTACGAGCAGTACTTC,CASNREGIYEQYF
-,TRBJ2-5,TRBV7-2,-,15,TGTGCCAGCAGCACAGACAGTAGGCTAATGGTGACCCAGTACTTC,CASSTDSRLMVTQYF
-,TRBJ2-1,TRBV19,-,14,TGTGCCAGTAGTATTGGGCAAATAAACAATGAGCAGTTCTTC,CASSIGQINNEQFF
TRBD1,TRBJ1-5,TRBV18,-,16,TGTGCCAGCTCACCAGAGGGACAGGGGGCTTATCAGCCCCAGCATTTT,CASSPEGQGAYQPQHF
-,TRBJ1-1,TRBV5-1,-,14,TGCGCCAGCAACCTTATGGTGATGAACACTGAAGCTTTCTTT,CASNLMVMNTEAFF
TRBD2,TRBJ2-7,TRBV5-1,few,16,TGCGCCAGCAGCCGGGGACTAGCGGGAGGCTCCTACGAGCAGTACTTC,CASSRGLAGGSYEQYF
-,TRBJ1-1,TRBV29-1,-,14,TGCAGCGTTGTAAGTCCAGTGACAAACACTGAAGCTTTCTTT,CSVVSPVTNTEAFF
-,TRBJ2-3,TRBV20-1,few,14,TGCAGTGTTTGGGGCAGCCGCCTGGGAGATACGCAGTATTTT,CSVWGSRLGDTQYF
-,TRBJ1-5,TRBV6-2/TRBV6-3,many,15,TGTGCCAGCAATCCCGAGGGGGGATTGAGTCAGCCCCAGCATTTT,CASNPEGGLSQPQHF
TRBD2,TRBJ2-7,TRBV6-1,few,15,TGTGCCAGCAGCCAACCAAGGGGAGGGAACTACGAGCAGTACTTC,CASSQPRGGNYEQYF
TRBD2,TRBJ2-2,TRBV7-2,-,15,TGTGCCAGCAGCTTTAGCGGGAGAGGGGCCGGGGAGCTGTTTTTT,CASSFSGRGAGELFF
-,TRBJ2-7,TRBV9,many,14,TGTGCCAGCAGCGTAGGTTCCCAAGTCTACGAGCAGTACTTC,CASSVGSQVYEQYF
-,TRBJ2-2,TRBV7-2,few,16,TGTGCCAGCACTTTAAGCCCAGCGGGACAAACCGGAGAGCTGTTTTTT,CASTLSPAGQTGELFF
-,TRBJ2-7,TRBV5-1,-,14,TGCGCCAGCAGCTTGACGGGAGACATCTACGAGCAGTACTTC,CASSLTGDIYEQYF